Listed below are T cell receptor beta chains from one sample, sequenced in a study of CD8+ T cells in alopecia areata. Assay used: immunoSEQ multiplex PCR; TCRdb lists only in-frame clones, some missing. The table shows about 200,000 clones, with 60% occurring only once. Specimen: CD4+ T cells sorted from blood, collected at week 4, from a patient treated with tofacitinib. These receptors were collected from a human donor with alopecia areata. Each CDR3 is given with its conserved first and last residue. The size of a clone is reported for some rows only, either as once, few or many, or as a class for expanded clones.

V gene	J gene	clone size	CDR3 protein
TRBV5-4	TRBJ2-2	once	CASSLVGSRTGELFF
TRBV2	TRBJ2-6	few	CASSAGLGANVLTF
TRBV27	TRBJ2-3	NA	CASSGRGSTDTQYF
TRBV28	TRBJ2-1	NA	CASSRRSGDYNEQFF
TRBV2	TRBJ2-7	NA	CASSEKVLGGKADEQYF
TRBV5-1	TRBJ1-6	NA	CASSQDRPDLNSPLHF
TRBV6-5	TRBJ2-3	NA	CASSYSGRPSTDTQYF
TRBV4-2	TRBJ2-6	few	CASSQVSASSGANVLTF
TRBV7-2	TRBJ2-5	NA	CASSTDRQTQYF
TRBV15	TRBJ2-3	few	CATSREAAGTQGKQYF
TRBV5-1	TRBJ1-6	once	CASSLDMTVAAPLHF
TRBV5-4	TRBJ1-6	NA	CASSQGRGDSPLHF
TRBV29-1	TRBJ2-7	NA	CSVARTGDDEQYF
TRBV7-2	TRBJ2-1	NA	CASSLEMDNEQFF
TRBV7-2	TRBJ2-5	once	CASSLAQPAGQAETQYF
TRBV6-5	TRBJ1-2	NA	CASSSRLGGNYGYTF
TRBV25-1	TRBJ1-1	few	CASSDGKLGQAFF
TRBV7-2	TRBJ2-5	NA	CASSLYRDQETQYF
TRBV6-1	TRBJ1-2	NA	CASTGQGRGYGYTF
TRBV11-2	TRBJ1-1	NA	CASSETGLSTEAFF
TRBV7-2	TRBJ2-2	NA	CASRPRAAGELFF
TRBV5-1	TRBJ1-2	NA	CASSLDRGYGYTF
TRBV30	TRBJ1-5	NA	CAWARGSQPQHF
TRBV30	TRBJ1-5	NA	CAWSLSNQPQHF
TRBV25-1	TRBJ1-1	NA	CASRTGASEAFF
TRBV10-3	TRBJ1-5	few	CAISGGQGDQPQHF
TRBV27	TRBJ1-2	once	CASSPDRAEFYGYTF
TRBV5-4	TRBJ2-1	NA	CASSLSSNEQFF
TRBV5-1	TRBJ2-5	NA	CASSLDPRGDQETQYF
TRBV7-9	TRBJ1-1	NA	CASSLTEAFF
TRBV4-3	TRBJ2-2	NA	CASSQEAGARTGELFF
TRBV7-9	TRBJ2-3	NA	CASSQITDTQYF
TRBV11-1	TRBJ2-1	NA	CASGTERIYNEQFF
TRBV10-3	TRBJ2-2	few	CAISGLAANTGELFF
TRBV7-3	TRBJ2-1	few	CASSDTYNEQFF
TRBV5-4	TRBJ1-2	NA	CASSLDSFSYGYTF
TRBV6-5	TRBJ1-2	NA	CASRAGVEDYGYTF
TRBV5-4	TRBJ2-7	NA	CASSLAPAGGEQYF
TRBV5-6	TRBJ1-5	NA	CASSLARSQNQPQHF
TRBV6-5	TRBJ2-4	NA	CASSFRGRQYF
TRBV14	TRBJ2-1	NA	CASSRAQRGGRADLNYNEQFF
TRBV7-2	TRBJ2-3	NA	CASSFVSAAGTDTQYF
TRBV4-1	TRBJ2-7	NA	CASSQEGLRGEQYF
TRBV30	TRBJ1-1	few	CALGNYGTEAFF
TRBV29-1	TRBJ1-2	NA	CSVVKVGDRGYTF
TRBV30	TRBJ1-2	NA	CAWSSRQGDGYTF
TRBV9	TRBJ2-3	NA	CASSVSGGMSDTQYF
TRBV5-1	TRBJ2-5	NA	CASSLAAGEQEAQYF
TRBV29-1	TRBJ1-1	few	CSVTGQGNTEAFF
TRBV9	TRBJ1-1	few	CASSVNPYSSEAFF
TRBV2	TRBJ2-3	once	CASSSDLTDTQYF
TRBV15	TRBJ2-3	NA	CATSREAEYTDTQYF
TRBV18	TRBJ1-5	NA	CASSGDRNQPQHF
TRBV5-1	TRBJ2-7	NA	CASSGINPAYEQYF
TRBV9	TRBJ1-2	NA	CASSPRQGAVDYGYTF